The present T cell receptor (beta chain) was sequenced within a study of graft-versus-host responses after intestinal transplantation. About the study: All recipients were transplanted with multivisceral, liver-intestinal, or isolated intestinal grafts. Study results and caveats: Investigators detected GvH clones in recipient marrow, with some emerging earlier in ileum or blood. Those patients showing graft-donor T cell macrochimerism displayed high graft-versus-host to host-versus-graft clonal ratios in allografts.

Profiling relied on immunoSEQ multiplex PCR, and the TCRdb table lists in-frame clones only, not all of them. The table includes 35,000 to 45,000 clones, nearly 95% detected once. The CDR3 is made up of 16 amino acids. V lost 1 base to trimming and J lost 2 bases, with 11 bases between them. The germline CDR1 and CDR2 sequences are MGHRA and YSYEKL. Note on this clone: No antigen is known for it.

The chain couples TRBV4-1 to TRBJ2-2, with D maybe TRBD2 (5 bases). This material consisted of unstimulated CD8+ T cells sorted from spleen or lymph node cells, taken before transplant. The TCR comes from a human donor who was the organ donor for an intestinal transplant. In nucleotides, the CDR3 is TGCGCCAGCAGCCAAGGAGGACTCGGAAACACCGGGGAGCTGTTTTTT. Its protein is CASSQGGLGNTGELFF.